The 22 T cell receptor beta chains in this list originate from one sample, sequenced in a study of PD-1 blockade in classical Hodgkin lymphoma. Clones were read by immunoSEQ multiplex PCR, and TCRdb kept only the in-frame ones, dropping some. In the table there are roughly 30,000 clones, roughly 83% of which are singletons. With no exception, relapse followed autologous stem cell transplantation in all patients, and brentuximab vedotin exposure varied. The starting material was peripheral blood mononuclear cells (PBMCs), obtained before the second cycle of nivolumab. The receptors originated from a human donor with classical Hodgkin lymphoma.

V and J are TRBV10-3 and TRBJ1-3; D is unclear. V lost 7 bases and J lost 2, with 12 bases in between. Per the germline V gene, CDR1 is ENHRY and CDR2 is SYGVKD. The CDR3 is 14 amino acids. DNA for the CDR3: TGTGCCATCAATAATGGTGCAACTGGAAACACCATATATTTT. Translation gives CAINNGATGNTIYF.

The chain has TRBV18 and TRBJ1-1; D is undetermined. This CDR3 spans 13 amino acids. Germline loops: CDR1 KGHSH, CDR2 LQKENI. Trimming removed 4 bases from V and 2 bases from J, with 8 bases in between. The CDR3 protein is CASSLGVNTEAFF. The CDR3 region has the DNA TGTGCCAGCTCACTTGGGGTCAACACTGAAGCTTTCTTT.

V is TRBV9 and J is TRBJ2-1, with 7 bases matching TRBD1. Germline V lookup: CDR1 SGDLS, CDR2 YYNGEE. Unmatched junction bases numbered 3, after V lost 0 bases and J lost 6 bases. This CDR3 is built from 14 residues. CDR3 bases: TGTGCCAGCAGCGTAGTTGGACAGGCCAATGAGCAGTTCTTC. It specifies CASSVVGQANEQFF.

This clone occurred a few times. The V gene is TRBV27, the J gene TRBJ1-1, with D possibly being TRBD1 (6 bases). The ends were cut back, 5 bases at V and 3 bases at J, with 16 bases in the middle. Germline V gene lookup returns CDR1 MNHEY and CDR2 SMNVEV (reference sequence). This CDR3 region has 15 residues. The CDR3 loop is CASSIGGAEDTEAFF. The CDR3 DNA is TGTGCCAGCAGTATAGGGGGGGCGGAGGACACTGAAGCTTTCTTT.

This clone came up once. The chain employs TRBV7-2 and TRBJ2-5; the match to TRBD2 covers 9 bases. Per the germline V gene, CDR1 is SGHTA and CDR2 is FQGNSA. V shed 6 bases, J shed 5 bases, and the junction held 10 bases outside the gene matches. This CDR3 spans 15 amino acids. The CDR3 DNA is TGTGCCAGCAGGTTTAGCGGGAGTGGTCATGAGACCCAGTACTTC. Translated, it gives CASRFSGSGHETQYF.

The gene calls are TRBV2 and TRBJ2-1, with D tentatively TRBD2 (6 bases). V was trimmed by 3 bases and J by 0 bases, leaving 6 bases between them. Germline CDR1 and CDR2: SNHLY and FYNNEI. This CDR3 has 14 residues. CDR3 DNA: TGTGCCAGCAGTGAGGACTACTCCTACAATGAGCAGTTCTTC. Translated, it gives CASSEDYSYNEQFF.

This chain's CDR3 is CASRVQGARNQPQHF. The CDR3 bases are TGTGCCAGCAGAGTGCAGGGGGCGCGGAATCAGCCCCAGCATTTT. The chain is built from TRBV27 and TRBJ1-5; 8 positions agree with TRBD1. Germline V lookup: CDR1 MNHEY, CDR2 SMNVEV (reference sequence). The ends lost 6 bases at V and 4 bases at J; junction bases unmatched: 8. The CDR3 sequence is 15 residues long.

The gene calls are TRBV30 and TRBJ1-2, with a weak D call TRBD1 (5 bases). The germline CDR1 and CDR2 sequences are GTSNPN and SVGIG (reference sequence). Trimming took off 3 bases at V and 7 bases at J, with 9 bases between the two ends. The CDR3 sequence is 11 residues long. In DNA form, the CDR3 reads TGTGCCTGGAGGGGGAGGGGTGGCTACACCTTC. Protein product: CAWRGRGGYTF.

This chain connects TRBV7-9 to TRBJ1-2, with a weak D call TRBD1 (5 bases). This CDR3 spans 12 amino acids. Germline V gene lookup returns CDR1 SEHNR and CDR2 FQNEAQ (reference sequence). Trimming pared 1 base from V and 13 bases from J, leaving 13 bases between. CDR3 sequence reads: CASSLGGREITF. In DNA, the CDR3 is TGTGCCAGCAGCTTAGGGGGGAGGGAGATCACCTTC.

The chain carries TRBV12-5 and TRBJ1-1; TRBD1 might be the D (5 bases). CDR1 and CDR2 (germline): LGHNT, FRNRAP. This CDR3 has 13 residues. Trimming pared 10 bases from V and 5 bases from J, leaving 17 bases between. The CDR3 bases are TGTGCTACGATCAGGGTAGCCGGGACTGAAGCTTTCTTT. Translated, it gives CATIRVAGTEAFF. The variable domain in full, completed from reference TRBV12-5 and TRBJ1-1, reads DARVTQTPRHKVTEMGQEVTMRCQPILGHNTVFWYRQTMMQGLELLAYFRNRAPLDDSGMPKDRFSAEMPDATLATLKIQPSEPRDSAVYFCATIRVAGTEAFFGQGTRLTVV.

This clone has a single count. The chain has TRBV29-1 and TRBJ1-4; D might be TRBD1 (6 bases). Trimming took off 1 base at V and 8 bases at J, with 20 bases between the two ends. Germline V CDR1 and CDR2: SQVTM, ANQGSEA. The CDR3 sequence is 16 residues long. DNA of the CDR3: TGCAGCGTTGAAGTGCCGAGCGCAGGGGTAGGGGAAAAACTGTTTTTT. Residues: CSVEVPSAGVGEKLFF.

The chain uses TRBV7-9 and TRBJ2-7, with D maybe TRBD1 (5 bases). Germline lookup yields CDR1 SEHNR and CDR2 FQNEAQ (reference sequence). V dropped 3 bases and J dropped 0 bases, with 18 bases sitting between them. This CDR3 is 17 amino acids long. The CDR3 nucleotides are TGTGCCAGCAGCTTCGACTCAGGGTTTAACCCCTCCTACGAGCAGTACTTC. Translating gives CASSFDSGFNPSYEQYF.

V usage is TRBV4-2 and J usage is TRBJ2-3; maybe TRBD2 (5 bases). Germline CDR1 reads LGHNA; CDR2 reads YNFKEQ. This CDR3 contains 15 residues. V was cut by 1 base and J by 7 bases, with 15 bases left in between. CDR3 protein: CASSQGRWSTNTQYF. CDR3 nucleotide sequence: TGTGCCAGCAGCCAAGGGAGGTGGTCCACGAATACGCAGTATTTT.

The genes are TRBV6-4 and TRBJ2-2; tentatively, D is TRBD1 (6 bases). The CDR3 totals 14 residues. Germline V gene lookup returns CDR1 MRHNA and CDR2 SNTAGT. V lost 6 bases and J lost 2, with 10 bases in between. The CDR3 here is CASREQGNTGELFF. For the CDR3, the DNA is TGTGCCAGCAGGGAACAGGGAAACACCGGGGAGCTGTTTTTT.

DNA for the CDR3: TGTGCCAGCAGTTTATCTGGGGCCAACGTCCTGACTTTC. This gives the protein CASSLSGANVLTF. The V gene is TRBV27, the J gene TRBJ2-6, with unresolved D. V was trimmed by 0 bases and J by 3 bases, leaving 0 bases between them. This CDR3 region has 13 residues. Germline V gene sequence: CDR1 MNHEY, CDR2 SMNVEV (reference sequence).

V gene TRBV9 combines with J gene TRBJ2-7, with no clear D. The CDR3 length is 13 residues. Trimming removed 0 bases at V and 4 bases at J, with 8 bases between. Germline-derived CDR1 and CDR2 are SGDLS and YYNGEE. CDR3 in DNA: TGTGCCAGCAGCGTAGGATGGGAATACGAGCAGTACTTC. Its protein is CASSVGWEYEQYF.

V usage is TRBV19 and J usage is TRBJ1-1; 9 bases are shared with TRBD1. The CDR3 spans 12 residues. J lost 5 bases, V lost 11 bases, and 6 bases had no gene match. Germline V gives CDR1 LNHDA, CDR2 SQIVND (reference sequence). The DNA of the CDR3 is TGTGCCGGGAGAGACAGGGGGACTGAAGCTTTCTTT. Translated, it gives CAGRDRGTEAFF.

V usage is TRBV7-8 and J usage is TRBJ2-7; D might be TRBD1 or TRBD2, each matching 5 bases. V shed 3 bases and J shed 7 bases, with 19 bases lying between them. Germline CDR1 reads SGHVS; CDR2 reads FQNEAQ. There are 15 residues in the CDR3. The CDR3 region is CASSLSWDPTKEQYF. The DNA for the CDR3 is TGTGCCAGCAGCTTGTCCTGGGACCCTACTAAAGAGCAGTACTTC. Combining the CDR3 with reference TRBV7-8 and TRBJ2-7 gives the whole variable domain GAGVSQSPRYKVAKRGQDVALRCDPISGHVSLFWYQQALGQGPEFLTYFQNEAQLDKSGLPSDRFFAERPEGSVSTLKIQRTQQEDSAVYLCASSLSWDPTKEQYFGPGTRLTVT.

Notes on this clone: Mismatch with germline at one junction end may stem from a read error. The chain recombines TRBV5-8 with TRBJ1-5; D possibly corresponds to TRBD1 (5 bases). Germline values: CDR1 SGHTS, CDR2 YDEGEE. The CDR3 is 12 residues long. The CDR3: CASSLVGVSSYF. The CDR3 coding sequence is TGTGCCAGCAGCTTGGTGGGGGTCTCGTCTTATTTT. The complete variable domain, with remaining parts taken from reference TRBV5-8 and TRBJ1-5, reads EAGVTQSPTHLIKTRGQQATLRCSPISGHTSVYWYQQALGLGLQFLLWYDEGEERNRGNFPPRFSGRQFPNYSSELNVNALELEDSALYLCASSLVGVSSYFGDGTRLSIL.

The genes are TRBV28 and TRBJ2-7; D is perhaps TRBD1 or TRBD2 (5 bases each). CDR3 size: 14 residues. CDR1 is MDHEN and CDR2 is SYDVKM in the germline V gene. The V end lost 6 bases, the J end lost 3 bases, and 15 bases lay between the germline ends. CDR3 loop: CASSEGTGIYEQYF. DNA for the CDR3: TGTGCCAGCAGCGAAGGGACGGGAATCTACGAGCAGTACTTC.

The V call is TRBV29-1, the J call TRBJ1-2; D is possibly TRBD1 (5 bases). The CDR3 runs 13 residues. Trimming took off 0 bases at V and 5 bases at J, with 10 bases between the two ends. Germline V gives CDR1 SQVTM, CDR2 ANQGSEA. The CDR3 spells CSVEDQGAYGYTF. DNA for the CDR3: TGCAGCGTTGAAGATCAAGGGGCATATGGCTACACCTTC.

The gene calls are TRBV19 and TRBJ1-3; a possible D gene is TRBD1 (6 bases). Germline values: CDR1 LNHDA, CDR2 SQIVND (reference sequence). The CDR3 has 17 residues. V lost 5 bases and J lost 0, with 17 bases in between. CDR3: CASSLGQLSFSGNTIYF. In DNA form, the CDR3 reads TGTGCCAGTAGTCTCGGACAGCTTTCGTTCTCTGGAAACACCATATATTTT.